The 13 T cell receptor beta chains given below trace back to one sample, sequenced in a study of response to subunit inactivated influenza vaccine. TCRdb passed the RT-PCR reads through MiXCR, listing each CDR3 protein once. Found here are about 480,000 distinct CDR3 sequences, about 25% of them singletons; the top ten hold 1.9%. Sequencing was performed on CD4+ T cells sorted from PBMCs, taken approximately 5 days after vaccination. The receptors were sampled from a man aged 45-65 years who received an inactivated influenza vaccine.

This rearrangement joins TRBV7-9 to TRBJ1-6; a weak D match, TRBD1 (5 bases). V gave up 1 base and J gave up 9 bases, with 19 bases separating them. CDR1 is SEHNR, CDR2 FQNEAQ, per germline (reference sequence). CDR3 length: 17 amino acids. The CDR3 spells CASSLGPPHRIGSPLHF. The CDR3 nucleotides are TGTGCCAGCAGCTTAGGACCCCCCCACAGGATTGGTTCACCCCTCCACTTT.

The V and J genes are TRBV28 and TRBJ2-7; D unresolved. The CDR3 runs to 14 residues. CDR1 MDHEN and CDR2 SYDVKM come from the germline V gene. V dropped 3 bases and J dropped 4 bases, with 13 bases sitting between them. CDR3 protein: CASSFGQNLYEQYF. For the CDR3, the DNA is TGTGCCAGCAGTTTTGGTCAGAATCTATACGAGCAGTACTTC.

The chain carries TRBV15 and TRBJ2-7; D is unresolved. V was pared by 1 base and J by 0 bases, with 4 bases between. Germline loops: CDR1 LNHNV, CDR2 YYDKDF (reference sequence). This CDR3 is 13 amino acids long. In DNA, the CDR3 is TGTGCCACCAGCAGAGTTGACTCCTACGAGCAGTACTTC. As protein: CATSRVDSYEQYF.

The chain links TRBV12-3 or TRBV12-4 to TRBJ2-7; D possibly uses TRBD1 or TRBD2 (5 bases each). The CDR3 totals 13 residues. V was shortened by 6 bases and J by 4 bases, with 13 bases between the two germline ends. As DNA, the CDR3 is TGTGCCAGCAGATTTCATGGGACGTACGAGCAGTACTTC. It encodes CASRFHGTYEQYF.

The genes are TRBV5-1 and TRBJ2-1; D is perhaps TRBD1 or TRBD2 (5 bases each). CDR1 and CDR2 (germline): SGHRS, YFSETQ. The V gene lost 1 base and the J gene lost 5 bases, with 13 bases spanning the gap. The CDR3 spans 15 residues. The CDR3 spells CASSLLGTKNNEQFF. The DNA of the CDR3 is TGCGCCAGCAGCTTGCTGGGGACCAAAAACAATGAGCAGTTCTTC.

The table lists this clonotype with a few counts. The chain links TRBV12-3 or TRBV12-4 to TRBJ2-5; D possibly corresponds to TRBD1 (5 bases). V lost 3 bases and J 2 bases, leaving 13 bases between the germline ends. This CDR3 spans 15 amino acids. The CDR3 loop reads CASSFDPGLQETQYF. The DNA for the CDR3 is TGTGCCAGCAGTTTCGACCCAGGGTTGCAAGAGACCCAGTACTTC.

This clonotype was observed a handful of times. The V and J genes are TRBV18 and TRBJ2-3, with 11 bases matching TRBD2. This CDR3 is built from 17 residues. Looked up from germline, CDR1 is KGHSH and CDR2 is LQKENI. Trimming cost V 4 bases and J 0 bases; bases outside gene matches: 6. CDR3 amino acids: CASSLKTSGASTDTQYF. In DNA, the CDR3 is TGTGCCAGCTCACTGAAGACTAGCGGGGCCAGCACAGATACGCAGTATTTT. The full variable domain, its missing parts supplied by reference TRBV18 and TRBJ2-3, is NAGVMQNPRHLVRRRGQEARLRCSPMKGHSHVYWYRQLPEEGLKFMVYLQKENIIDESGMPKERFSAEFPKEGPSILRIQQVVRGDSAAYFCASSLKTSGASTDTQYFGPGTRLTVL.

The rearrangement links TRBV5-5 to TRBJ2-7, with a tentative D call TRBD2 (5 bases). This CDR3 has 14 residues. CDR1 is SGHKS and CDR2 is YYEKEE in the germline V gene (reference sequence). V gave up 6 bases and J gave up 3 bases, with 16 bases separating them. The CDR3 spells CASTLMGSSYEQYF. The CDR3 nucleotides read TGTGCCAGCACGCTCATGGGGAGTAGCTACGAGCAGTACTTC.

This clonotype came up many times. The chain carries TRBV5-5 and TRBJ1-2; D unclear. V was clipped by 0 bases and J by 0 bases, with 15 bases between them. Germline CDR1 reads SGHKS; CDR2 reads YYEKEE (reference sequence). The CDR3 length is 17 residues. The CDR3 bases are TGTGCCAGCAGCTTGGAGGATTTCATAAGAGCTAACTATGGCTACACCTTC. Protein sequence: CASSLEDFIRANYGYTF.

The chain uses TRBV20-1 and TRBJ1-2; no firm D call. Germline V lookup: CDR1 DFQATT, CDR2 SNEGSKA (reference sequence). Trimming pared 5 bases from V and 0 bases from J, leaving 19 bases between. The CDR3 has 16 residues. The CDR3 is CSAALVDRTSNYGYTF. The CDR3 DNA sequence: TGCAGTGCTGCCCTAGTTGATCGGACGTCTAACTATGGCTACACCTTC.

This clonotype was counted a few times. This chain uses TRBV27 with TRBJ2-1; weak D call: TRBD1 (5 bases). Germline CDR1 reads MNHEY; CDR2 reads SMNVEV (reference sequence). V lost 4 bases to trimming and J lost 3 bases, with 16 bases between them. The CDR3 has 16 residues. CDR3: CASSSDSIGRYNEQFF. In nucleotides, the CDR3 is TGTGCCAGCAGTTCCGACAGTATTGGTCGCTACAATGAGCAGTTCTTC.

This chain joins TRBV20-1 and TRBJ2-5; 11 bases agree with TRBD2. Germline CDR1 reads DFQATT; CDR2 reads SNEGSKA (reference sequence). V was pared by 5 bases and J by 5 bases, with 7 bases of the junction left unmatched. The CDR3 runs 14 residues. The CDR3 bases are TGCAGTGCTGTTAGCGGGGGGGTTTCGGAGACCCAGTACTTC. Amino acids: CSAVSGGVSETQYF.

J is TRBJ1-4 and V is TRBV6-1, with TRBD1 matching 9 bases. The CDR3 extends over 15 amino acids. Germline V lookup: CDR1 MNHNS, CDR2 SASEGT. With V trimmed by 6 bases and J by 8 bases, 10 bases remained unmatched. For the CDR3, the DNA is TGTGCCAGCAGAACAGGACAGGGGAGGAGGGAAAAACTGTTTTTT. Residues: CASRTGQGRREKLFF.